This T cell receptor beta chain originates from a study of human T cells and chemical hapten exposure. Study overall: Each patch test put 0.01% DPC on the upper back, and results were read at 6 days.

This clonotype was found many times. TCRdb ran MiXCR on the RACE reads and lists one entry per CDR3 protein. The sample lists around 42,000 distinct CDR3 sequences; approximately 9.5% were seen once. Specified time point: patch test 2, 6 weeks after DPC sensitization. Treatment meaning: therapeutic diphenylcyclopropenone sensitization with weekly scalp DPC. Unfractionated whole blood yielded the extracted total RNA. The CDR3 totals 16 residues. CDR1 and CDR2 from the germline V gene are LGHNA and YNFKEQ. Trimming pared 0 bases from V and 0 bases from J, leaving 8 bases between. The rearrangement links TRBV4-2 to TRBJ1-4; D remains ambiguous. Sequenced material: whole blood, taken in connection with sensitization to the hapten diphenylcyclopropenone (DPC). The origin of this receptor is a woman aged 25-40 years with alopecia areata. Some clones in this sample may be carry-over from other donors' samples. The CDR3 region has the DNA TGTGCCAGCAGCCAAGAGCCCGATCCAACTAATGAAAAACTGTTTTTT. Its protein is CASSQEPDPTNEKLFF.